This T cell receptor (beta chain) is from a study of beta chain features in type 1 diabetes. Overall study findings and caveats: Cells with high TCR expression could be over-represented when cDNA is sequenced.

Expressed TCRB transcripts got sequenced, as all isolated RNA was reverse transcribed. Generated by immunoSEQ multiplex PCR, the TCRdb table keeps only in-frame clones and is missing some. The data show a few hundred thousand clones, 11% seen once. In the case of this clone: The antigen remains undetermined.

The CDR3 spans 14 residues. V lost 1 base, J lost 5 bases, and 9 bases lay in between. From germline, CDR1 is SGHTA and CDR2 FQGNSA. This rearrangement joins TRBV7-2 to TRBJ2-1; D might be TRBD2 (6 bases). The sample taken for sequencing was naive CD4+ T cells from blood. The TCR sequence derives from a young woman in good health. Here the CDR3 reads CASSLEGGNNEQFF. CDR3 nucleotides: TGTGCCAGCAGCTTAGAGGGCGGGAACAATGAGCAGTTCTTC.